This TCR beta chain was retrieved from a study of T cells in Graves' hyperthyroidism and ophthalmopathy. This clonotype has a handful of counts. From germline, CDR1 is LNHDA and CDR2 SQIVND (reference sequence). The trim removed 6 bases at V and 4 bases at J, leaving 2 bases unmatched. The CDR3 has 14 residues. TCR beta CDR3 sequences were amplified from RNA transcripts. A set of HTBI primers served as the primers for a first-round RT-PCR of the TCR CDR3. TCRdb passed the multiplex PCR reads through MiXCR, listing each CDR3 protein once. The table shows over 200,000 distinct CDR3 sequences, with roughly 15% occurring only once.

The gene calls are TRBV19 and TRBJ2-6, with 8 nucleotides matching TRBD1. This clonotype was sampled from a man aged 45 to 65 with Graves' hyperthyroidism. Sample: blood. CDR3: CASRDRVGANVLTF. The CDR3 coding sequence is TGTGCCAGTAGGGACAGGGTCGGGGCCAACGTCCTGACTTTC.